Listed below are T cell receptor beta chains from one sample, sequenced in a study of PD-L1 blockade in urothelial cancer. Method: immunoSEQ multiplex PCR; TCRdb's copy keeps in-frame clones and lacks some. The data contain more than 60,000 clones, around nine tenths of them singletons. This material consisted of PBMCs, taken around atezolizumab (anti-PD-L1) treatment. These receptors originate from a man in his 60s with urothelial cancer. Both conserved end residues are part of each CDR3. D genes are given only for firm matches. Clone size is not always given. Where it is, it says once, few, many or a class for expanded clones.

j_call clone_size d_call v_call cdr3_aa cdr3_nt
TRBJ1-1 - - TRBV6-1 CASSVRGNTEAFF TGTGCCAGCAGTGTACGGGGGAACACTGAAGCTTTCTTT
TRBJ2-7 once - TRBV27 CASSLSGSNEQYF TGTGCCAGCAGTTTATCGGGGAGTAACGAGCAGTACTTC
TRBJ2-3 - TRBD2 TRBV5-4 CASSLGLAGGDTDTQYF TGTGCCAGCAGCTTGGGGCTAGCGGGAGGGGACACAGATACGCAGTATTTT
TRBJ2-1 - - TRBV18 CASYVSGGHEQFF TGTGCCAGCTACGTATCTGGGGGCCATGAGCAGTTCTTC
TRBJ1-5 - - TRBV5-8 CASSSVTGNQPQHF TGTGCCAGCAGCTCCGTAACGGGTAATCAGCCCCAGCATTTT
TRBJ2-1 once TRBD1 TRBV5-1 CASSGLGTVGNEQFF TGCGCCAGCAGCGGCCTCGGGACAGTAGGGAATGAGCAGTTCTTC
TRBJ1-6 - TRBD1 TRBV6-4 CASSRDRGANSPLHF TGTGCCAGCAGCCGGGACAGGGGGGCGAATTCACCCCTCCACTTT
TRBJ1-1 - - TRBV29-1 CSVETTGAFF TGCAGCGTTGAAACGACAGGAGCTTTCTTT
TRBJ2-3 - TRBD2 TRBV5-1 CASRLAGGPSGATQYF TGCGCCAGCAGACTAGCGGGGGGGCCGTCCGGTGCTACGCAGTATTTT
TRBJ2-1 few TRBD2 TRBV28 CASSPFPSGRYEQFF TGTGCCAGCAGTCCCTTTCCTAGCGGGAGATATGAGCAGTTCTTC
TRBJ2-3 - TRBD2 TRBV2 CASSEWATSGGTDTQYF TGTGCCAGCAGTGAATGGGCTACTAGCGGGGGAACAGATACGCAGTATTTT
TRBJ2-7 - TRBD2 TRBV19 CASSPAGLTYEQYF TGTGCCAGTAGCCCAGCGGGACTAACCTACGAGCAGTACTTC
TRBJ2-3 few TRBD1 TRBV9 CASSANRGLSTDTQYF TGTGCCAGCAGCGCAAACAGGGGGTTAAGCACAGATACGCAGTATTTT
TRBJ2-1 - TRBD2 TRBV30 CAWSAGTSGYREQFF TGTGCCTGGAGTGCGGGGACTAGCGGGTACAGGGAGCAGTTCTTC
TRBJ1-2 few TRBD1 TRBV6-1 CASILSGGHGYTF TGTGCCAGCATTCTTTCAGGGGGACACGGCTACACCTTC
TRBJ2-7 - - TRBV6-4 CASSRSPHRVYEQYF TGTGCCAGCAGTCGATCCCCACACAGGGTTTACGAGCAGTACTTC
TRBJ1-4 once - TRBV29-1 CSGSLAGSAEKLFF TGCAGCGGGTCTCTCGCGGGCTCCGCCGAAAAACTGTTTTTT
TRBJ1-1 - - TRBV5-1 CASSLGPSNTEAFF TGCGCCAGCAGCCTGGGGCCCTCGAACACTGAAGCTTTCTTT
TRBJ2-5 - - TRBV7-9 CASSLGRFRQETQYF TGTGCCAGCAGCTTAGGCAGGTTCCGACAAGAGACCCAGTACTTC
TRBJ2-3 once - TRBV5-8 CASSWRNGPGTDTQYF TGTGCCAGCAGCTGGCGTAATGGCCCCGGGACAGATACGCAGTATTTT
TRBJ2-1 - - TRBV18 CASSPLAGINEQFF TGTGCCAGCTCACCACTGGCAGGTATCAATGAGCAGTTCTTC
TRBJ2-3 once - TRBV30 CAWSVLFTDTQYF TGTGCCTGGAGTGTTCTTTTCACAGATACGCAGTATTTT
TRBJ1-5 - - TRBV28 CASSLTGYSNQPQHF TGTGCCAGCAGTTTAACAGGTTATAGCAATCAGCCCCAGCATTTT
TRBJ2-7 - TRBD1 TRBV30 CAWSRGQGVPYEQYF TGTGCCTGGAGTAGGGGACAGGGGGTCCCCTACGAGCAGTACTTC
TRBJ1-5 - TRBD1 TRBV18 CASSSLGQGNNQPQHF TGTGCCAGCTCATCACTGGGACAGGGAAACAATCAGCCCCAGCATTTT
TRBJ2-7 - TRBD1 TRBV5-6 CASSPGTGAPYEQYF TGTGCCAGCAGCCCGGGGACAGGGGCCCCCTACGAGCAGTACTTC
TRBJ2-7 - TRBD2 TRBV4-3 CASSQDLAGGREQYF TGCGCCAGCAGCCAAGATCTGGCGGGAGGACGGGAGCAGTACTTC
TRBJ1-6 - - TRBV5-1 CASSAESSYNSPLHF TGCGCCAGCAGCGCGGAAAGCTCCTATAATTCACCCCTCCACTTT
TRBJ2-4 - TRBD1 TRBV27 CASSSGRRQGARYF TGTGCCAGCAGTTCAGGCCGGAGACAGGGGGCCCGATACTTC
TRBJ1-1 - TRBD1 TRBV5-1 CASSLTTGVTEAFF TGCGCCAGCAGCCTTACGACAGGGGTTACTGAAGCTTTCTTT
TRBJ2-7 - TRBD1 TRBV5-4 CASSKEMGQGAGEQYF TGTGCCAGCAGCAAGGAAATGGGACAGGGGGCCGGCGAGCAGTACTTC
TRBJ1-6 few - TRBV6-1 CASSMTGYNSPLHF TGTGCCAGCAGTATGACAGGTTATAATTCACCCCTCCACTTT
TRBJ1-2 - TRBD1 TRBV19 CASNPMTGLYGYTF TGTGCCAGTAACCCCATGACAGGGCTCTATGGCTACACCTTC